The 29 T cell receptor beta chains presented below share a single source sample, sequenced in a study of control samples from healthy donors and cancer patients (dated by TCRdb to between 2020 and 2021). The receptor library was made with the immunoSEQ multiplex PCR assay. Not all clones reach the TCRdb copy of this immuneACCESS table, which keeps in-frame sequences only. Checked studies attribute under half of the gap to unresolved V genes and leave the rest unexplained. The sample yields some 78,000 clones; less than 90% were counted once. Together, the top ten hold approximately 7.6% of the sample. Sequencing was done on a sample of blood. The receptor source for this set is an older woman in good health.

The chain joins TRBV28 to TRBJ2-5; D is possibly TRBD1 (6 bases). This CDR3 region has 14 residues. Between the trimmed V and J ends, which lost 7 bases and 4 bases, there was a span of 16 bases. Germline V CDR1 and CDR2: MDHEN, SYDVKM. The CDR3 DNA is TGTGCCAGCACCCAGAACAGGGAGATAGAGACCCAGTACTTC. Translated: CASTQNREIETQYF.

This chain connects TRBV28 to TRBJ1-3, with TRBD1 matching 8 bases. Germline V gene data show CDR1 as MDHEN and CDR2 as SYDVKM. The CDR3 is 15 amino acids. J lost 4 bases, V lost 4 bases, and 6 bases had no gene match. The CDR3 loop reads CASSSRQGFGNTIYF. The CDR3 DNA reads as TGTGCCAGCAGTTCACGACAGGGGTTCGGAAACACCATATATTTT.

This chain uses TRBV19 with TRBJ1-1; TRBD1 is a possible D gene (6 bases). CDR3 length: 14 residues. Per the germline V gene, CDR1 is LNHDA and CDR2 is SQIVND (reference sequence). V was cut by 4 bases and J by 4 bases, with 13 bases left in between. CDR3 loop: CASSKQGGGTEAFF. The CDR3 DNA sequence: TGTGCCAGTAGTAAACAGGGCGGGGGCACTGAAGCTTTCTTT.

The chain employs TRBV11-2 and TRBJ2-1, with TRBD2 identical over 13 bases. The germline CDR1 and CDR2 sequences are SGHAT and FQNNGV. The CDR3 is 15 residues long. V trimming: 7 bases; J trimming: 4 bases; junction bases outside the gene matches: 4. In DNA, the CDR3 is TGTGCCAGCACCACTAGCGGGGGGGAATACAATGAGCAGTTCTTC. It translates to CASTTSGGEYNEQFF.

This chain connects TRBV7-8 to TRBJ1-5, with TRBD1 matching 9 bases. From germline, CDR1 is SGHVS and CDR2 FQNEAQ. V lost 2 bases, J lost 0 bases, and 2 bases stayed unmatched. CDR3 length equals 16 residues. CDR3 loop: CASSLRTGDSNQPQHF. CDR3 sequence (DNA): TGTGCCAGCAGCTTACGGACAGGGGATAGCAATCAGCCCCAGCATTTT.

The chain is built from TRBV12-5 and TRBJ1-5, with unresolved D. Germline CDR1 LGHNT, CDR2 FRNRAP. This CDR3 has 12 residues. V dropped 6 bases and J dropped 4 bases, with 7 bases sitting between them. DNA of the CDR3: TGTGCTAGTGGAGAAGGGAATCAGCCCCAGCATTTT. It translates to CASGEGNQPQHF.

This clone has just a few counts. The gene calls are TRBV9 and TRBJ2-1; 9 bases agree with TRBD1. With 5 bases clipped from V and 4 bases from J, the junction kept 13 bases outside the gene matches. Germline values: CDR1 SGDLS, CDR2 YYNGEE. The length of the CDR3 is 17 residues. This chain's CDR3 is CASSGAGTGRTYNEQFF. CDR3 DNA: TGTGCCAGCAGTGGTGCCGGGACAGGGAGGACGTACAATGAGCAGTTCTTC.

V and J are TRBV10-3 and TRBJ2-1, with a tentative D call TRBD2 (6 bases). Trimming took off 0 bases at V and 9 bases at J, with 12 bases between the two ends. CDR1 and CDR2 (germline): ENHRY, SYGVKD. The CDR3 runs 14 residues. The CDR3 here is CAISESRREIEQFF. In nucleotides, the CDR3 is TGTGCCATCAGTGAGTCTCGGCGGGAAATTGAGCAGTTCTTC.

V is TRBV14 and J is TRBJ1-1; D possibly corresponds to TRBD1 (5 bases). V was shortened by 2 bases and J by 1 base, with 14 bases between the two germline ends. CDR3 length: 16 residues. The V gene's germline CDR1 is SGHDN and CDR2 FVKESK. The CDR3 sequence is CASSQRDGYENTEAFF. The CDR3 bases are TGTGCCAGCAGCCAAAGGGACGGCTACGAGAACACTGAAGCTTTCTTT. The whole variable domain, filled in from reference TRBV14 and TRBJ1-1, reads EAGVTQFPSHSVIEKGQTVTLRCDPISGHDNLYWYRRVMGKEIKFLLHFVKESKQDESGMPNNRFLAERTGGTYSTLKVQPAELEDSGVYFCASSQRDGYENTEAFFGQGTRLTVV.

The chain joins TRBV6-4 to TRBJ2-7, with D perhaps given as TRBD1 or TRBD2 (5 bases each). This CDR3 spans 17 amino acids. V was clipped by 0 bases and J by 2 bases, with 17 bases between them. Germline V gives CDR1 MRHNA, CDR2 SNTAGT. DNA of the CDR3: TGTGCCAGCAGTGACTCGAGGTCCGGGGCCCCGGCCTACGAGCAGTACTTC. It encodes CASSDSRSGAPAYEQYF.

CDR3 nucleotides: TGTGCCAGCAGTAGACAGGGGTACGAGCAGTACTTC. This gives the protein CASSRQGYEQYF. The V gene is TRBV6-5, the J gene TRBJ2-7, with TRBD1 matching over 8 bases. V trimming: 5 bases; J trimming: 4 bases; junction bases outside the gene matches: 1. Per the germline V gene, CDR1 is MNHEY and CDR2 is SVGAGI. This CDR3 is built from 12 residues.

The gene calls are TRBV18 and TRBJ1-1; no firm D call. Germline lookup yields CDR1 KGHSH and CDR2 LQKENI. Trimming took 3 bases from V and 0 from J, leaving 14 bases between them. The CDR3 consists of 16 residues. The CDR3 region is CASSPVVAGLNTEAFF. For the CDR3, the DNA is TGTGCCAGCTCACCTGTCGTAGCGGGGTTGAACACTGAAGCTTTCTTT.

The chain joins TRBV5-5 to TRBJ2-7, with D maybe TRBD1 (6 bases). The CDR3 totals 16 residues. The germline V gene has CDR1 SGHKS and CDR2 YYEKEE (reference sequence). The V and J ends lost 3 bases and 1 base respectively, with 17 bases between them. The CDR3 reads CASSYAGTQPSYEQYF. The CDR3 DNA is TGTGCCAGCAGCTACGCCGGGACACAGCCATCCTACGAGCAGTACTTC.

V is TRBV7-8 and J is TRBJ2-3, with D tentatively TRBD1 or TRBD2 (5 bases each). V lost 2 bases to trimming and J lost 4 bases, with 10 bases between them. Germline V CDR1 and CDR2: SGHVS, FQNEAQ. This CDR3 contains 14 residues. CDR3 coding DNA: TGTGCCAGCAGCTTACAGGGAGTGGCAGATACGCAGTATTTT. It is translated as CASSLQGVADTQYF.

V gene TRBV7-9 combines with J gene TRBJ2-2; 8 bases align to TRBD2. V shed 5 bases, J shed 5 bases, and the junction held 7 bases outside the gene matches. CDR1 and CDR2 (germline): SEHNR, FQNEAQ (reference sequence). This CDR3 has 15 amino acids. The CDR3 nucleotides are TGTGCCAGCAGCCCCCGGCGGGGGGAGACCGGGGAGCTGTTTTTT. Protein product: CASSPRRGETGELFF.

The chain uses TRBV5-1 and TRBJ1-2, with TRBD1 as a possible D gene (5 bases). Germline V gene lookup returns CDR1 SGHRS and CDR2 YFSETQ. V lost 1 base to trimming and J lost 8 bases, with 12 bases between them. The CDR3 loop spans 13 amino acids. The CDR3 DNA sequence: TGCGCCAGCAGCTTGAGGGGACTTTTAGGCTACACCTTC. This codes for CASSLRGLLGYTF.

CDR3 sequence reads: CASSIGTLTSADRVNTEAFF. CDR3 sequence (DNA): TGTGCCAGTAGTATAGGCACGCTAACCTCCGCCGACAGGGTGAACACTGAAGCTTTCTTT. This chain links TRBV19 with TRBJ1-1, with 7 bases that match TRBD1. Germline loops: CDR1 LNHDA, CDR2 SQIVND (reference sequence). Trimming took 1 base from V and 0 from J; bases not matched to a gene: 17. This CDR3 is built from 20 residues.

V and J are TRBV4-1 and TRBJ2-7, with D tentatively TRBD2 (6 bases). Trimming pared 4 bases from V and 3 bases from J, leaving 13 bases between. The CDR3 sequence is 14 residues long. Germline V gene sequence: CDR1 MGHRA, CDR2 YSYEKL. CDR3 sequence: CASSPHGGVYEQYF. The CDR3 DNA follows: TGCGCCAGCAGCCCCCACGGGGGAGTCTACGAGCAGTACTTC.

The chain carries TRBV5-6 and TRBJ2-3; 13 nucleotides agree with TRBD2. J gave up 4 bases and V 0 bases, and 2 bases lay outside the gene matches. The CDR3 sequence is 16 residues long. From germline, CDR1 is SGHDT and CDR2 YYEEEE. CDR3 bases: TGTGCCAGCAGCTTGGTCGGGACTAGCGGGGCAGATACGCAGTATTTT. This codes for CASSLVGTSGADTQYF.

The chain joins TRBV6-2 or TRBV6-3 to TRBJ2-6; the D gene could be TRBD1 or TRBD2 (5 bases each). V was shortened by 5 bases and J by 4 bases, with 12 bases between the two germline ends. The CDR3 runs to 15 residues. Germline V CDR1 and CDR2: MNHEY, SVGEGT. The CDR3 DNA follows: TGTGCCAGCAGTCCGAAGGGGACCGGGGCCAACGTCCTGACTTTC. Its protein product is CASSPKGTGANVLTF.

The rearrangement uses TRBV28 and TRBJ2-7; weak D call: TRBD2 (5 bases). The CDR3 runs to 13 residues. Deletions cut 8 bases from V and 4 bases from J, with 15 bases between. Germline V gene sequence: CDR1 MDHEN, CDR2 SYDVKM. Here the CDR3 DNA reads TGTGCCAGCGGAGGAGACCGCACTTACGAGCAGTACTTC. It encodes CASGGDRTYEQYF. The full variable domain, its missing parts supplied by reference TRBV28 and TRBJ2-7, is DVKVTQSSRYLVKRTGEKVFLECVQDMDHENMFWYRQDPGLGLRLIYFSYDVKMKEKGDIPEGYSVSREKKERFSLILESASTNQTSMYLCASGGDRTYEQYFGPGTRLTVT.

The chain has TRBV15 and TRBJ1-4; weak D call: TRBD1 (5 bases). The CDR3 sequence is 15 residues long. Trimming pared 0 bases from V and 7 bases from J, leaving 12 bases between. CDR1 is LNHNV and CDR2 is YYDKDF in the germline V gene (reference sequence). CDR3 region: CATSRDRGSGEKLFF. The CDR3 DNA reads as TGTGCCACCAGCAGAGATAGGGGAAGTGGTGAAAAACTGTTTTTT.

This clone occurred once. The J gene is TRBJ2-1, the V gene TRBV11-3; 14 bases line up with TRBD2. The CDR3 consists of 17 residues. Looked up from germline, CDR1 is SGHNT and CDR2 is YENEEA. V lost 5 bases to trimming and J lost 10 bases; unmatched junction nucleotides: 13. CDR3 coding DNA: TGTGCCAGCAGCCCCGGGACTAGCGGGGGCGAACCTTCCGAGCAGTTCTTC. Translated, it gives CASSPGTSGGEPSEQFF.

V and J are TRBV5-1 and TRBJ1-4, with 8 bases fitting TRBD1. J lost 6 bases, V lost 1 base, and 5 bases had no gene match. Per germline, CDR1 SGHRS and CDR2 YFSETQ. This CDR3 is built from 15 residues. In DNA, the CDR3 is TGCGCCAGCAGCTTGAATCAGGGGGCGGATGAAAAACTGTTTTTT. Protein product: CASSLNQGADEKLFF.

V and J are TRBV20-1 and TRBJ1-2; D unclear. Looked up from germline, CDR1 is DFQATT and CDR2 is SNEGSKA (reference sequence). Trimming stripped 5 bases from V and 2 bases from J, with 6 bases between. The CDR3 totals 11 residues. CDR3 bases: TGCAGTGCTTGGTCGAACTATGGCTACACCTTC. Its protein is CSAWSNYGYTF.

The chain recombines TRBV28 with TRBJ1-2, with D unresolved. The germline V gene has CDR1 MDHEN and CDR2 SYDVKM. CDR3 length: 13 amino acids. V shed 2 bases and J shed 4 bases, with 8 bases lying between them. CDR3 sequence reads: CASSLAAAYGYTF. The CDR3 DNA reads TGTGCCAGCAGTTTAGCGGCAGCCTATGGCTACACCTTC.

This chain connects TRBV18 to TRBJ1-1, with D perhaps TRBD1 (5 bases). Germline V gene lookup returns CDR1 KGHSH and CDR2 LQKENI. The ends were cut back, 3 bases at V and 7 bases at J, with 15 bases in the middle. The CDR3 has 14 residues. The CDR3 is CASSPGVGANEAFF. For the CDR3, the DNA is TGTGCCAGCTCACCCGGGGTAGGGGCCAATGAAGCTTTCTTT.

This sequence joins TRBV15 and TRBJ2-7; D tentatively fits TRBD1 or TRBD2 (5 bases each). CDR1 and CDR2 from the germline V gene are LNHNV and YYDKDF (reference sequence). V lost 3 bases and J 4 bases, leaving 7 bases between the germline ends. This CDR3 spans 12 amino acids. CDR3 loop: CATSRGPYEQYF. The CDR3 region has the DNA TGTGCCACCAGCAGGGGACCGTACGAGCAGTACTTC.

The chain joins TRBV11-2 to TRBJ1-6; D gene uncertain. The CDR3 extends over 14 amino acids. V was trimmed by 5 bases and J by 5 bases, leaving 10 bases between them. The germline V gene has CDR1 SGHAT and CDR2 FQNNGV. Here the CDR3 reads CASSRTDNNSPLHF. In DNA form, the CDR3 reads TGTGCCAGCAGCCGGACCGATAATAATTCACCCCTCCACTTT.